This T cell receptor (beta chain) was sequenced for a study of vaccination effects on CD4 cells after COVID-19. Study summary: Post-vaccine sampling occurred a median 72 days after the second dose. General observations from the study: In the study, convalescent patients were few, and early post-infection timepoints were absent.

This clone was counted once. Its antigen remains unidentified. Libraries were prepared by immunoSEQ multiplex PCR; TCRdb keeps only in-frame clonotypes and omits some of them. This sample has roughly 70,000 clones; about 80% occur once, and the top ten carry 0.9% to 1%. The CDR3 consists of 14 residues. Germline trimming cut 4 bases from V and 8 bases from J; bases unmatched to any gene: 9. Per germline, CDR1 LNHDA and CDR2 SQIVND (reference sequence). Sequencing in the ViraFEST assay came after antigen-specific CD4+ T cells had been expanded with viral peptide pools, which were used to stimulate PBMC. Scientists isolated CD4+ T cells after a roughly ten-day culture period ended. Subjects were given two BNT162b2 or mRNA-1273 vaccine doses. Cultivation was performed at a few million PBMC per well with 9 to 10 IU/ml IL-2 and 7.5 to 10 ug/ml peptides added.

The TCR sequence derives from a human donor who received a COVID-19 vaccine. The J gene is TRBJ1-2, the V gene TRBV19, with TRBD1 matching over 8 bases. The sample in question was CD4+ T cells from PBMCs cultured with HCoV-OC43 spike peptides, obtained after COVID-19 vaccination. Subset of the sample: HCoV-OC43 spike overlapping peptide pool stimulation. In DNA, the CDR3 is TGTGCCAGTAGTACCTTCGGACAGGGACGAGGCTACACCTTC. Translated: CASSTFGQGRGYTF. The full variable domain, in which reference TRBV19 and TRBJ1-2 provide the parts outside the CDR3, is DGGITQSPKYLFRKEGQNVTLSCEQNLNHDAMYWYRQDPGQGLRLIYYSQIVNDFQKGDIAEGYSVSREKKESFPLTVTSAQKNPTAFYLCASSTFGQGRGYTFGSGTRLTVV.